The 31 T cell receptor beta chains in this list originate from one sample, sequenced in a study of T cells in Graves' hyperthyroidism and ophthalmopathy. TCR beta CDR3 region amplification was performed from RNA transcripts. HTBI primers were used for first-round RT-PCR of the TCR CDR3. TCRdb re-called the multiplex PCR reads through MiXCR, storing one row per CDR3 protein. The sample consists of about half a million distinct CDR3 sequences, just under 20% of them appearing once. Sequenced sample: blood. These receptors came from a middle-aged man with Graves' ophthalmopathy.

Ten or more counts support this clonotype. This chain connects TRBV30 to TRBJ1-5; D remains unclear. CDR3 size: 13 residues. Trimming cost V 0 bases and J 4 bases, with 7 bases left between them. Per the germline V gene, CDR1 is GTSNPN and CDR2 is SVGIG (reference sequence). The CDR3 protein is CAWSVAVNQPQHF. Written as DNA, the CDR3 is TGTGCCTGGAGTGTGGCAGTAAATCAGCCCCAGCATTTT.

On this clonotype itself: A junction end diverges from the germline sequence, so it may reflect a read error. The V and J genes are TRBV4-3 and TRBJ2-7; D may be TRBD2 (5 bases). There are 13 residues in the CDR3. Per germline, CDR1 LGHNA and CDR2 YSLEER. CDR3 nucleotides: TGCACCAGCAGCCAAGGTCGGGGTACCGAGCAGTACTTC. This gives the protein CTSSQGRGTEQYF.

This clonotype has only a few counts. CDR3 DNA: TGTGCCAGCACACCGGGGGGGGGGTTAAAGGATACGCAGTATTTT. Its protein is CASTPGGGLKDTQYF. The chain employs TRBV7-8 and TRBJ2-3, with 8 bases that match TRBD2. V trimming: 7 bases; J trimming: 6 bases; junction bases outside the gene matches: 12. The CDR3 covers 15 residues. Germline assignment: CDR1 SGHVS and CDR2 FQNEAQ.

The V gene is TRBV5-6, the J gene TRBJ2-2; D is ambiguous. CDR3 length equals 15 residues. Germline V CDR1 and CDR2: SGHDT, YYEEEE. Trimming cost V 3 bases and J 6 bases, with 15 bases left between them. The chain's CDR3 is CASSSSYLYPGELFF. DNA of the CDR3: TGTGCCAGCAGCTCCTCCTACTTATACCCCGGGGAGCTGTTTTTT.

J is TRBJ2-7 and V is TRBV2, with TRBD1 identical over 7 bases. The germline V gene encodes CDR1 SNHLY and CDR2 FYNNEI. With V trimmed by 6 bases and J by 6 bases, 11 bases remained unmatched. This CDR3 comprises 14 residues. Written as DNA, the CDR3 is TGTGCCAGCAGAGCCGGACAGGTGGCCAGCGAGCAGTACTTC. Its translation is CASRAGQVASEQYF.

This clonotype was picked up many times. V and J are TRBV18 and TRBJ2-5, with D unclear. V dropped 5 bases and J dropped 0 bases, with 7 bases sitting between them. This CDR3 region has 13 residues. Germline V CDR1 and CDR2: KGHSH, LQKENI. The DNA of the CDR3 is TGTGCCAGCTCAGCGACAAACCAAGAGACCCAGTACTTC. It specifies CASSATNQETQYF.

This clonotype was detected only a few times. The J gene is TRBJ2-1, the V gene TRBV5-1; 10 bases match TRBD2. Trimming removed 4 bases from V and 6 bases from J; junction bases left unmatched: 10. Germline CDR1 and CDR2: SGHRS and YFSETQ. The CDR3 extends over 16 amino acids. The CDR3 region is CASSPPGSGRANEQFF. For the CDR3, the DNA is TGCGCCAGCAGCCCCCCCGGAAGCGGGAGGGCCAATGAGCAGTTCTTC.

This clonotype was detected only a few times. The rearrangement uses TRBV7-9 and TRBJ1-1; D not certain. CDR1 SEHNR and CDR2 FQNEAQ come from the germline V gene (reference sequence). V lost 5 bases and J lost 0, with 16 bases in between. The CDR3 spans 16 residues. CDR3 sequence reads: CASSPGALRMNTEAFF. CDR3 DNA: TGTGCCAGCAGCCCCGGTGCTCTACGCATGAACACTGAAGCTTTCTTT.

This clonotype was picked up many times. CDR3 DNA: TGTGCCAGCAGCTCCGGCGGGATTGCAGAAGATACGCAGTATTTT. Protein sequence: CASSSGGIAEDTQYF. This rearrangement joins TRBV7-8 to TRBJ2-3, with D perhaps TRBD2 (6 bases). Trimming removed 4 bases at V and 5 bases at J, with 16 bases between. The germline gives CDR1 SGHVS, CDR2 FQNEAQ. This CDR3 contains 15 residues.

In this sample, this clonotype turned up a few times. V is TRBV10-3 and J is TRBJ1-5, with D possibly being TRBD1 (5 bases). Trimming left V 4 bases short and J 2 bases short, with 9 bases between. The CDR3 loop spans 14 amino acids. Germline CDR1 is ENHRY and CDR2 is SYGVKD. CDR3: CAISGDPGNQPQHF. The CDR3 bases are TGTGCCATCAGTGGGGACCCCGGCAATCAGCCCCAGCATTTT.

At least ten counts were recorded for this clonotype. The chain joins TRBV3-1 to TRBJ1-1; no clear D. CDR1 is LGHDT, CDR2 YNNKEL, per germline (reference sequence). The CDR3 is 15 amino acids. V lost 3 bases and J lost 1, with 12 bases in between. The CDR3 region is CASSQSGGGNTEAFF. CDR3 coding DNA: TGTGCCAGCAGCCAGTCGGGTGGAGGGAACACTGAAGCTTTCTTT.

There are many counts of this clonotype. J is TRBJ2-1 and V is TRBV7-2; 12 bases match TRBD2. The length of the CDR3 is 19 residues. From germline, CDR1 is SGHTA and CDR2 FQGNSA. V was clipped by 4 bases and J by 4 bases; unmatched bases: 14. The CDR3 coding sequence is TGTGCCAGCAGCTCTGGACTAGCGGGAAGTACCATAGCATACAATGAGCAGTTCTTC. It translates to CASSSGLAGSTIAYNEQFF.

In this sample, this clonotype turned up a few times. A read error may account for a junction end that differs from germline. The genes are TRBV5-6 and TRBJ2-5; 7 positions agree with TRBD2. The CDR3 runs 16 residues. Looked up from germline, CDR1 is SGHDT and CDR2 is YYEEEE. The CDR3 DNA reads TGTACCAGCAGCTTGAGGTTGGCTAGCGGCCAAGAGACCCAGTACTTC. Its translation is CTSSLRLASGQETQYF.

This clonotype was observed a few times. The chain recombines TRBV6-6 with TRBJ1-2, with a possible D match to TRBD1 (5 bases). Germline V gene data show CDR1 as MNHNY and CDR2 as SVGAGI (reference sequence). With 2 bases removed from V and 8 bases from J, the gap between germline ends came to 15 bases. This CDR3 is 14 amino acids long. CDR3 DNA: TGTGCCAGCAGTTACCCGACCCCCGGGGGAGGCTACACCTTC. It codes for CASSYPTPGGGYTF.

This clonotype was seen a few times. V and J are TRBV7-2 and TRBJ2-7; the match to TRBD1 covers 12 bases. Germline lookup yields CDR1 SGHTA and CDR2 FQGNSA. The CDR3 is 16 residues long. V gave up 9 bases and J gave up 0 bases; unmatched junction bases: 9. CDR3 in amino acids: CASVEGGQGASYEQYF. The CDR3 coding sequence is TGTGCCAGTGTTGAGGGGGGACAGGGGGCCTCCTACGAGCAGTACTTC.

The sample holds a few counts of this clonotype. V gene TRBV15 combines with J gene TRBJ2-3; 7 bases fit TRBD2. Germline loops: CDR1 LNHNV, CDR2 YYDKDF (reference sequence). The CDR3 contains 14 residues. V dropped 0 bases and J dropped 4; count of bases not matched to a gene: 1. This CDR3 is CATSRDRGADTQYF. The CDR3 DNA sequence: TGTGCCACCAGCAGAGATCGGGGGGCAGATACGCAGTATTTT.

The chain has TRBV7-2 and TRBJ2-6, with D perhaps assigned TRBD1 or TRBD2 (5 bases each). This CDR3 region has 18 residues. V was clipped by 5 bases and J by 0 bases, with 17 bases between them. Germline CDR1 and CDR2: SGHTA and FQGNSA. CDR3: CASSRRSGPSSGANVLTF. The CDR3 coding sequence is TGTGCCAGCAGCCGGAGGTCGGGGCCGTCCTCTGGGGCCAACGTCCTGACTTTC.

The sample holds many counts of this clonotype. V and J are TRBV2 and TRBJ1-3, with D unclear. The CDR3 is 12 amino acids. V lost 8 bases and J lost 0, with 5 bases in between. Germline assignment: CDR1 SNHLY and CDR2 FYNNEI. The CDR3 spells CASGGSGNTIYF. The DNA for the CDR3 is TGTGCCAGCGGAGGCTCTGGAAACACCATATATTTT.

There are a few counts of this clonotype. This sequence joins TRBV2 and TRBJ1-2; D is unresolved. The V and J ends lost 8 bases and 7 bases respectively, with 14 bases between them. The CDR3 contains 12 residues. Germline assignment: CDR1 SNHLY and CDR2 FYNNEI. DNA of the CDR3: TGTGCCAGCCGCCAAAGGGTTTCTGGCTACACCTTC. This encodes CASRQRVSGYTF.

Note on this clonotype: This may be a read error: a much more frequent sequence differs by one nucleotide. The rearrangement uses TRBV12-5 and TRBJ1-1; the D is unclear. CDR1 and CDR2 (germline): LGHNT, FRNRAP. The CDR3 consists of 13 residues. The CDR3 nucleotides are TGTGCTAGTGGTTTGGGAAAGCCAGCAGAAGCTTCCTTT. Translation gives CASGLGKPAEASF.

V usage is TRBV25-1 and J usage is TRBJ2-3; 9 nucleotides match TRBD2. Germline V gene sequence: CDR1 MGHDK, CDR2 SYGVNS. Trimming took 6 bases from V and 5 from J; bases not matched to a gene: 15. The CDR3 loop spans 17 amino acids. As DNA, the CDR3 is TGTGCCAGCAGCGAAACAGGAATAGCGGGAGAAGAAGATACGCAGTATTTT. As protein: CASSETGIAGEEDTQYF.

In this sample, this clonotype turned up a few times. The genes are TRBV5-1 and TRBJ2-4, with unresolved D. The CDR3 has 15 amino acids. V lost 5 bases and J 0 bases, leaving 12 bases between the germline ends. The V gene's germline CDR1 is SGHRS and CDR2 YFSETQ. CDR3 DNA: TGCGCCAGCAGGATGGGTCTTGTAGCCAAAAACATTCAGTACTTC. Amino acids: CASRMGLVAKNIQYF.

The sample holds many counts of this clonotype. J is TRBJ2-7 and V is TRBV30; D gene unclear. The CDR3 covers 12 residues. Germline loops: CDR1 GTSNPN, CDR2 SVGIG (reference sequence). Trimming took 2 bases from V and 3 from J, leaving 8 bases between them. Written as DNA, the CDR3 is TGTGCCTGGAGTCGGAACGGCTACGAGCAGTACTTC. This encodes CAWSRNGYEQYF. Combining the CDR3 with reference TRBV30 and TRBJ2-7 gives the whole variable domain SQTIHQWPATLVQPVGSPLSLECTVEGTSNPNLYWYRQAAGRGLQLLFYSVGIGQISSEVPQNLSASRPQDRQFILSSKKLLLSDSGFYLCAWSRNGYEQYFGPGTRLTVT.

This clonotype was counted only a few times. As DNA, the CDR3 is TGCGCCAGCAGCCGAGGGCGGGGGCGCCTAGCGGGAGGTCCCCCTGGGGATACGCAGTATTTT. This translates into CASSRGRGRLAGGPPGDTQYF. V usage is TRBV5-1 and J usage is TRBJ2-3, with 11 positions matching TRBD2. V dropped 4 bases and J dropped 6; count of bases not matched to a gene: 25. Per germline, CDR1 SGHRS and CDR2 YFSETQ. This CDR3 comprises 21 residues.

The rearrangement links TRBV30 to TRBJ2-7, with 11 bases lining up with TRBD2. This CDR3 contains 12 residues. Germline assignment: CDR1 GTSNPN and CDR2 SVGIG (reference sequence). V lost 8 bases and J lost 4; bases outside the gene matches: 4. The CDR3 spells CAPGTSGYEQYF. DNA of the CDR3: TGTGCCCCCGGGACTAGCGGATACGAGCAGTACTTC.

On this clonotype: At one end, the junction sequence differs from germline, possibly due to a read error. The chain employs TRBV2 and TRBJ1-5; 8 bases map to TRBD1. This CDR3 spans 15 amino acids. From germline, CDR1 is SNHLY and CDR2 FYNNEI. The DNA for the CDR3 is TGTGCCAGCAGTGTACAGGGGGGGAGCAATCAGCCCCAGCGTTTT. Protein sequence: CASSVQGGSNQPQRF.

There are many counts of this clonotype. CDR3 in amino acids: CASSPWDATLGETQYF. CDR3 sequence (DNA): TGTGCCAGCTCACCTTGGGACGCTACCCTCGGAGAGACCCAGTACTTC. This chain uses TRBV18 with TRBJ2-5, with D possibly being TRBD1 or TRBD2 (5 bases each). The CDR3 spans 16 residues. V was shortened by 3 bases and J by 4 bases, with 18 bases between the two germline ends. Germline CDR1 KGHSH, CDR2 LQKENI. Together with reference TRBV18 and TRBJ2-5, the CDR3 gives the full variable domain: NAGVMQNPRHLVRRRGQEARLRCSPMKGHSHVYWYRQLPEEGLKFMVYLQKENIIDESGMPKERFSAEFPKEGPSILRIQQVVRGDSAAYFCASSPWDATLGETQYFGPGTRLLVL.

There are many counts of this clonotype. CDR3 protein: CASSRDSTYEQYF. The DNA of the CDR3 is TGTGCCAGCAGCCGGGACTCCACCTACGAGCAGTACTTC. The chain joins TRBV3-1 to TRBJ2-7, with a weak D call TRBD2 (6 bases). The CDR3 consists of 13 residues. The V and J ends lost 4 bases and 2 bases respectively, with 9 bases between them. Germline V gene lookup returns CDR1 LGHDT and CDR2 YNNKEL (reference sequence).

This rearrangement joins TRBV2 to TRBJ1-1; no clear D. This CDR3 comprises 15 residues. V was clipped by 5 bases and J by 0 bases, with 13 bases between them. The germline V gene encodes CDR1 SNHLY and CDR2 FYNNEI. CDR3 protein: CASSHGTLMNTEAFF. The CDR3 region has the DNA TGTGCCAGCAGTCACGGAACACTCATGAACACTGAAGCTTTCTTT.

V is TRBV27 and J is TRBJ1-2; tentatively, D is TRBD1 (5 bases). The ends were cut back, 5 bases at V and 1 base at J, with 8 bases in the middle. There are 13 residues in the CDR3. CDR1 and CDR2 from the germline V gene are MNHEY and SMNVEV (reference sequence). The CDR3 spells CASSKTVNYGYTF. CDR3 DNA: TGTGCCAGCAGTAAGACAGTTAACTATGGCTACACCTTC.

The gene calls are TRBV29-1 and TRBJ1-1, with D possibly being TRBD1 (5 bases). Germline assignment: CDR1 SQVTM and CDR2 ANQGSEA. V was trimmed by 4 bases and J by 0 bases, leaving 12 bases between them. This CDR3 is 14 amino acids long. The CDR3 reads CSVGVAGVNTEAFF. In DNA, the CDR3 is TGCAGCGTTGGTGTGGCGGGGGTGAACACTGAAGCTTTCTTT.